Listed here are 14 T cell receptor beta chains from one sample, sequenced in a study of OX40 agonist ivuxolimab in advanced cancers. TCRdb keeps only in-frame clones here, not all; method: immunoSEQ multiplex PCR. This sample has about 72,000 clones, with about 87% found just once. Sequences were derived from CD4+ or CD8+ T cells sorted from blood, sampled in a trial of the OX40 agonist ivuxolimab. Receptors originate from an adult with an advanced solid tumor such as melanoma, head and neck, liver or kidney cancer.

CDR3 protein: CASSPPGLAGFTDTQYF. The CDR3 DNA reads TGTGCCAGCTCACCCCCGGGGCTAGCGGGGTTCACAGATACGCAGTATTTT. The chain employs TRBV18 and TRBJ2-3; 9 nucleotides line up with TRBD2. Germline lookup yields CDR1 KGHSH and CDR2 LQKENI. Losses at the gene ends were 3 bases for V and 2 bases for J; bases not matched to a gene: 9. The CDR3 runs to 17 residues.

The chain couples TRBV7-2 to TRBJ1-2, with D hard to call. The CDR3 is 18 amino acids. V was cut by 1 base and J by 1 base, with 19 bases left in between. CDR1 is SGHTA and CDR2 is FQGNSA in the germline V gene. The CDR3, as DNA: TGTGCCAGCAGCTTAGTTTCTACGGGTAGGCGGAATAACTATGGCTACACCTTC. This translates into CASSLVSTGRRNNYGYTF.

The rearrangement links TRBV21-1 to TRBJ2-1; the table's TRBD1 call for D was not verified on the DNA. TRBV21-1 is flagged as a pseudogene. The CDR3 loop spans 13 amino acids. CDR3 nucleotides: TGTGCCAGCACCCACACCCGGGACAGGGGAACGTTCTTC. Translating gives CASTHTRDRGTFF.

The CDR3 DNA is TGTGCCAGCAGCCCGCCCGGTGGGGGGCCTAGCTTGCATTTT. It translates to CASSPPGGGPSLHF. The genes are TRBV7-2 and TRBJ1-5; D is possibly TRBD1 (6 bases). Trimming cost V 5 bases and J 15 bases, with 23 bases left between them. The length of the CDR3 is 14 residues. Germline assignment: CDR1 SGHTA and CDR2 FQGNSA.

The rearrangement links TRBV6-5 to TRBJ1-5; 11 positions match TRBD1. The CDR3 covers 15 residues. The V gene's germline CDR1 is MNHEY and CDR2 SVGAGI. With V trimmed by 5 bases and J by 6 bases, 6 bases remained unmatched. CDR3 in amino acids: CASSRGQGASQPQHF. In DNA, the CDR3 is TGTGCCAGCAGTCGTGGACAGGGGGCGAGTCAGCCCCAGCATTTT.

This chain links TRBV7-9 with TRBJ1-6, with a tentative D call TRBD1 (5 bases). CDR3 length equals 17 residues. The germline V gene encodes CDR1 SEHNR and CDR2 FQNEAQ (reference sequence). Trimming shortened V by 4 bases and J by 8 bases, and 21 bases separated the two germline ends. This chain's CDR3 is CASSWGGSGPGDSPLHF. CDR3 nucleotides: TGTGCCAGCAGCTGGGGGGGATCCGGTCCGGGGGATTCACCCCTCCACTTT.

The V gene is TRBV7-2, the J gene TRBJ1-6; tentative D call: TRBD1 (5 bases). This CDR3 has 14 amino acids. Per germline, CDR1 SGHTA and CDR2 FQGNSA. Between the trimmed V and J ends, which lost 5 bases and 9 bases, there was a span of 14 bases. CDR3 sequence: CASSPSGGSSPLHF. The CDR3 bases are TGTGCCAGCAGCCCTAGTGGGGGTAGTTCACCCCTCCACTTT.

Written as DNA, the CDR3 is TGTGCCAGCGGCGGACTAGCGGGGTGGGGGCAGTTCTTC. This encodes CASGGLAGWGQFF. The chain employs TRBV2 and TRBJ2-1, with 12 nucleotides matching TRBD2. CDR1 is SNHLY, CDR2 FYNNEI, per germline. The CDR3 spans 13 residues. Trimming removed 8 bases from V and 12 bases from J; junction bases left unmatched: 8.

This clone appeared once. The genes are TRBV5-1 and TRBJ1-2, with D possibly matching TRBD1 (5 bases). CDR1 is SGHRS, CDR2 YFSETQ, per germline. Deletions cut 7 bases from V and 5 bases from J, with 18 bases between. The CDR3 covers 14 residues. The chain's CDR3 is CASGPQDTLYGYTF. The CDR3 bases are TGCGCCAGCGGGCCCCAGGACACGTTATATGGCTACACCTTC. The whole variable domain, remainder taken from reference TRBV5-1 and TRBJ1-2, is KAGVTQTPRYLIKTRGQQVTLSCSPISGHRSVSWYQQTPGQGLQFLFEYFSETQRNKGNFPGRFSGRQFSNSRSEMNVSTLELGDSALYLCASGPQDTLYGYTFGSGTRLTVV.

The chain links TRBV5-1 to TRBJ2-3, with a possible D match to TRBD2 (5 bases). Germline V gives CDR1 SGHRS, CDR2 YFSETQ. The CDR3 sequence is 13 residues long. V was pared by 0 bases and J by 6 bases, with 8 bases between. The CDR3 DNA follows: TGCGCCAGCAGCTTGGAGAGAGGGGATACGCAGTATTTT. Amino acid sequence: CASSLERGDTQYF.

This sequence joins TRBV19 and TRBJ2-6, with 13 bases fitting TRBD2. CDR3 length equals 20 residues. V lost 2 bases to trimming and J lost 2 bases; unmatched junction nucleotides: 9. Per germline, CDR1 LNHDA and CDR2 SQIVND (reference sequence). The CDR3 loop reads CASSIRGAGTSGTGANVLTF. The CDR3 coding sequence is TGTGCCAGTAGTATACGGGGGGCCGGGACTAGCGGGACTGGGGCCAACGTCCTGACTTTC.

The rearrangement joins TRBV7-2 to TRBJ2-7; no reliable D call. Trimming pared 1 base from V and 2 bases from J, leaving 15 bases between. The CDR3 is 16 residues long. CDR1 SGHTA and CDR2 FQGNSA come from the germline V gene. The CDR3 sequence: CASSLVGLPEPYEQYF. In DNA form, the CDR3 reads TGTGCCAGCAGCTTAGTTGGGCTTCCGGAACCCTACGAGCAGTACTTC.

The chain links TRBV19 to TRBJ2-3; the match to TRBD1 covers 8 bases. The CDR3 totals 14 residues. Germline values: CDR1 LNHDA, CDR2 SQIVND (reference sequence). V lost 8 bases to trimming and J lost 3 bases; unmatched junction nucleotides: 7. This CDR3 is CASSQDRATDTQYF. DNA of the CDR3: TGTGCCAGTTCCCAGGACAGGGCAACAGATACGCAGTATTTT.

The chain employs TRBV19 and TRBJ2-7; 12 nucleotides agree with TRBD2. CDR3 size: 15 residues. Germline loops: CDR1 LNHDA, CDR2 SQIVND (reference sequence). Trimming at V came to 4 bases and at J to 4 bases, leaving 5 bases not matched to a gene. CDR3 in DNA: TGTGCCAGTAGTACCCCCGGGACTAGCGGGTACGAGCAGTACTTC. It codes for CASSTPGTSGYEQYF.